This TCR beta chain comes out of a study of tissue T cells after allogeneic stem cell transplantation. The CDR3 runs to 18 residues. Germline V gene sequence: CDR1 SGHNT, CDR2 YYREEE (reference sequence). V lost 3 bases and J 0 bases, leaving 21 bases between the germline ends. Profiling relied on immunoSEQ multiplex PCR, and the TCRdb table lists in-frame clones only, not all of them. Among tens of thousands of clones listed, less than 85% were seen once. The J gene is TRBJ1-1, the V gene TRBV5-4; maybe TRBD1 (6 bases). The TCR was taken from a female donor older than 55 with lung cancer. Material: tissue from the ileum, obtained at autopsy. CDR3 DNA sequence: TGTGCCAGCAGCTCCTACGGGGGGGGGCGCTGGGTGAACACTGAAGCTTTCTTT. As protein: CASSSYGGGRWVNTEAFF.